What follows describes a single TCR beta chain. These data are taken from a study of blood T cell repertoires in COVID-19. Trimming at V came to 7 bases and at J to 4 bases, leaving 7 bases not matched to a gene. Germline V gene sequence: CDR1 SGHRS, CDR2 YFSETQ. The CDR3 totals 15 residues. Here immunoSEQ multiplex PCR was the method, and the copy in TCRdb shows in-frame clones only, minus some. The table shows around 250,000 clones, with roughly nine tenths occurring only once. V and J are TRBV5-1 and TRBJ2-2; 10 bases match TRBD2. Source material: PBMCs or T cells enriched from blood (not recorded which). This clonotype was sampled from a human donor in a cohort exposed to, infected with or recovered from COVID-19 (not recorded which). The donor label of this sample is uncertain. The CDR3 DNA sequence: TGCGCCAGCTCCGGGACTAGCGAGGCCACCGGGGAGCTGTTTTTT. Its translation: CASSGTSEATGELFF.